A single sample is the source of the 13 T cell receptor beta chains below, sequenced in a study of vaccination and CD4 T cells after COVID-19. Treatment: roughly ten-day PBMC culture with coronavirus spike peptide pools or control peptides (ViraFEST assay). No cognate antigen is known for these TCRs. An Oncomine TCR Beta short-read assay was used to sequence the DNA from cultured CD4+ T cells. TCRdb ran MiXCR on the PCR reads and lists one entry per CDR3 protein. This table has about 20,000 distinct CDR3 sequences, 55% appearing once. Sequenced: CD4+ T cells from blood, cultured in vitro. Receptors were obtained from a human donor who had recovered from COVID-19.

A few counts support this clonotype. The rearrangement uses TRBV24-1 and TRBJ2-6, with TRBD1 matching 9 bases. CDR3 length: 17 residues. The germline CDR1 and CDR2 sequences are KGHDR and SFDVKD. Trimming at V came to 3 bases and at J to 2 bases, leaving 4 bases not matched to a gene. CDR3 region: CATSDPRTGAGANVLTF. DNA of the CDR3: TGTGCCACCAGTGATCCGAGGACAGGGGCTGGGGCCAACGTCCTGACTTTC.

J is TRBJ2-7 and V is TRBV24-1; 11 nucleotides align to TRBD1. This CDR3 comprises 13 residues. From germline, CDR1 is KGHDR and CDR2 SFDVKD. The V and J ends lost 10 bases and 5 bases, in that order; junction bases with no gene match: 6. The CDR3 DNA reads as TGTGCCACTGGGACAGGGGGGCTCCACGAGCAGTACTTC. This codes for CATGTGGLHEQYF.

This clonotype has just a few counts. The rearrangement uses TRBV20-1 and TRBJ2-5; 10 positions match TRBD2. Looked up from germline, CDR1 is DFQATT and CDR2 is SNEGSKA (reference sequence). V shed 0 bases, J shed 2 bases, and the junction held 3 bases outside the gene matches. The CDR3 length is 15 residues. CDR3 in amino acids: CSARDYSGRQETQYF. The DNA of the CDR3 is TGCAGTGCTAGAGATTATAGCGGGAGGCAAGAGACCCAGTACTTC.

This chain links TRBV5-1 with TRBJ1-6; tentative D call: TRBD1 (5 bases). The CDR3 contains 15 residues. Germline V gene lookup returns CDR1 SGHRS and CDR2 YFSETQ. Deletions cut 4 bases from V and 8 bases from J, with 16 bases between. CDR3 DNA sequence: TGCGCCAGCAGCGCAATGGCAGGGTTCGATTCACCCCTCCACTTT. It codes for CASSAMAGFDSPLHF.

This clonotype was seen only once. This sequence joins TRBV12-5 and TRBJ1-1; D remains ambiguous. This CDR3 has 13 amino acids. Germline V lookup: CDR1 LGHNT, CDR2 FRNRAP. The ends were cut back, 9 bases at V and 1 base at J, with 12 bases in the middle. CDR3 sequence: CASHSKPNTEAFF. Here the CDR3 DNA reads TGTGCTAGCCACTCTAAGCCGAACACTGAAGCTTTCTTT.

This clonotype came up once. CDR3 sequence: CASSLSAGEQYF. CDR3 DNA sequence: TGTGCCAGCAGTTTATCGGCGGGCGAGCAGTACTTC. The chain combines TRBV28 with TRBJ2-7, with a weak D call TRBD2 (5 bases). The CDR3 extends over 12 amino acids. V lost 1 base to trimming and J lost 6 bases, with 7 bases between them. Looked up from germline, CDR1 is MDHEN and CDR2 is SYDVKM.

This chain joins TRBV6-1 and TRBJ2-7, with TRBD1 as a possible D gene (7 bases). V was cut by 5 bases and J by 5 bases, with 22 bases left in between. This CDR3 has 16 amino acids. CDR1 and CDR2 (germline): MNHNS, SASEGT. The CDR3 nucleotides read TGTGCCAGCAGTCTTACCGGGACAGCCGGCGGGGACGAGCAGTACTTC. It translates to CASSLTGTAGGDEQYF.

This clonotype was seen a single time. V is TRBV7-9 and J is TRBJ1-6; no clear D gene. The CDR3 has 16 residues. CDR1 and CDR2 (germline): SEHNR, FQNEAQ (reference sequence). V was pared by 2 bases and J by 6 bases, with 14 bases between. Written as DNA, the CDR3 is TGTGCCAGCAGCTTACACCCCGGACGGATTAATTCACCCCTCCACTTT. Translation gives CASSLHPGRINSPLHF.

J is TRBJ1-1 and V is TRBV18; 7 bases align to TRBD1. The CDR3 runs 14 residues. Per the germline V gene, CDR1 is KGHSH and CDR2 is LQKENI. The trim removed 3 bases at V and 4 bases at J, leaving 5 bases unmatched. The CDR3 loop reads CASSPDRVSTEAFF. The CDR3, as DNA: TGTGCCAGCTCACCTGACAGGGTAAGCACTGAAGCTTTCTTT. Filled out from reference TRBV18 and TRBJ1-1, the complete variable domain reads NAGVMQNPRHLVRRRGQEARLRCSPMKGHSHVYWYRQLPEEGLKFMVYLQKENIIDESGMPKERFSAEFPKEGPSILRIQQVVRGDSAAYFCASSPDRVSTEAFFGQGTRLTVV.

The chain links TRBV2 to TRBJ1-5; D unclear. The germline V and J ends were trimmed by 6 bases and 3 bases, with 12 bases remaining between them. CDR1 and CDR2 (germline): SNHLY, FYNNEI. The CDR3 has 14 residues. The DNA for the CDR3 is TGTGCCAGCAGCTTAGGACGGATCAATCAGCCCCAGCATTTT. The encoded protein is CASSLGRINQPQHF.

This clonotype came up a few times. V and J are TRBV7-2 and TRBJ2-3; 8 nucleotides agree with TRBD1. Germline trimming cut 5 bases from V and 7 bases from J; bases unmatched to any gene: 5. The CDR3 extends over 13 amino acids. CDR1 is SGHTA and CDR2 is FQGNSA in the germline V gene. The CDR3 loop reads CASSLGQDNTQYF. The CDR3 DNA sequence: TGTGCCAGCAGCCTGGGACAGGATAATACGCAGTATTTT.

This clonotype has only one observation. V usage is TRBV7-8 and J usage is TRBJ2-7; maybe TRBD2 (5 bases). The V and J ends lost 2 bases and 0 bases respectively, with 5 bases between them. This CDR3 region has 13 residues. From germline, CDR1 is SGHVS and CDR2 FQNEAQ. CDR3 amino acids: CASSLTSSYEQYF. Written as DNA, the CDR3 is TGTGCCAGCAGCTTAACTAGCTCCTACGAGCAGTACTTC.

The rearrangement joins TRBV19 to TRBJ1-1; 10 nucleotides match TRBD1. CDR1 is LNHDA, CDR2 SQIVND, per germline (reference sequence). The J segment lost 0 bases and the V segment lost 8 bases, leaving 6 bases of the junction unmatched. There are 15 residues in the CDR3. The DNA of the CDR3 is TGTGCCAGTCAGAGACAGGGGGCAGTGAACACTGAAGCTTTCTTT. Amino acids: CASQRQGAVNTEAFF.